A single sample is the source of the 14 T cell receptor beta chains below, sequenced in a study of blood T cell repertoires in COVID-19. Assay: immunoSEQ multiplex PCR; the TCRdb copy retains only in-frame clones and omits some. The sample lists approximately 160,000 clones; over 80% were seen once. Sequencing was done on a sample of peripheral blood. These receptors were taken from a man in his 70s who had recovered from COVID-19.

The chain has TRBV3-1 (or the pseudogene TRBV3-2) and TRBJ2-5; 7 bases map to TRBD1. Germline V lookup: CDR1 LGHDT, CDR2 YNNKEL (reference sequence). This CDR3 contains 13 residues. V lost 6 bases, J lost 5 bases, and 6 bases stayed unmatched. CDR3 DNA sequence: TGTGCCAGCAGTCACGACAGGGAGGAGACCCAGTACTTC. Protein sequence: CASSHDREETQYF.

V is TRBV19 and J is TRBJ1-2, with a weak D call TRBD1 (5 bases). The CDR3 has 15 amino acids. V lost 4 bases and J 2 bases, leaving 14 bases between the germline ends. Germline lookup yields CDR1 LNHDA and CDR2 SQIVND (reference sequence). The CDR3 coding sequence is TGTGCCAGTAGTACCCTGGCAGGGCCGAACTATGGCTACACCTTC. This translates into CASSTLAGPNYGYTF.

The chain is built from TRBV5-1 and TRBJ1-2; TRBD1 matches 10 bases. Germline CDR1 SGHRS, CDR2 YFSETQ. With V trimmed by 3 bases and J by 4 bases, 21 bases remained unmatched. The CDR3 extends over 20 amino acids. CDR3: CASSSTPRPGQGSSSYGYTF. CDR3 sequence (DNA): TGCGCCAGCAGCTCGACCCCGCGTCCGGGACAGGGGTCTTCTAGCTATGGCTACACCTTC. The full variable domain, with the rest looked up from reference TRBV5-1 and TRBJ1-2, is KAGVTQTPRYLIKTRGQQVTLSCSPISGHRSVSWYQQTPGQGLQFLFEYFSETQRNKGNFPGRFSGRQFSNSRSEMNVSTLELGDSALYLCASSSTPRPGQGSSSYGYTFGSGTRLTVV.

The rearrangement joins TRBV28 to TRBJ2-7; 7 bases agree with TRBD2. Germline CDR1 and CDR2: MDHEN and SYDVKM. CDR3 size: 15 residues. V lost 4 bases and J lost 2; bases outside the gene matches: 8. The DNA for the CDR3 is TGTGCCAGCAGTTCACCTGGGACTACTCCCTACGAGCAGTACTTC. This translates into CASSSPGTTPYEQYF. Using reference TRBV28 and TRBJ2-7 for the parts outside the CDR3, the full variable domain is DVKVTQSSRYLVKRTGEKVFLECVQDMDHENMFWYRQDPGLGLRLIYFSYDVKMKEKGDIPEGYSVSREKKERFSLILESASTNQTSMYLCASSSPGTTPYEQYFGPGTRLTVT.

This clone was counted only a few times. V and J are TRBV18 and TRBJ2-2; the match to TRBD2 covers 12 bases. Germline V gene lookup returns CDR1 KGHSH and CDR2 LQKENI. The CDR3 runs to 17 residues. The V and J ends lost 2 bases and 0 bases, in that order; junction bases with no gene match: 1. The CDR3 nucleotides are TGTGCCAGCTCACCAGGACTAGCGGGGACGAACACCGGGGAGCTGTTTTTT. Residues: CASSPGLAGTNTGELFF.

Notes on this clone: This CDR3 is also generated by other DNA sequences in the sample. The chain employs TRBV5-1 and TRBJ2-7, with TRBD1 matching 7 bases. V gave up 0 bases and J gave up 4 bases; unmatched junction bases: 4. Germline V gives CDR1 SGHRS, CDR2 YFSETQ. The CDR3 contains 14 residues. The CDR3 DNA is TGCGCCAGCAGCTTGGGACAGGGCTATTACGAGCAGTACTTC. It translates to CASSLGQGYYEQYF.

This sequence joins TRBV3-1 (or the pseudogene TRBV3-2) and TRBJ1-1; D possibly corresponds to TRBD1 (5 bases). The CDR3 has 14 residues. The V gene's germline CDR1 is LGHDT and CDR2 YNNKEL (reference sequence). Trimming shortened V by 6 bases and J by 1 base, and 12 bases separated the two germline ends. CDR3 region: CASSWNDRNTEAFF. The CDR3 DNA reads TGTGCCAGCAGTTGGAACGACAGGAACACTGAAGCTTTCTTT.

The V gene is TRBV11-2, the J gene TRBJ2-7; possibly TRBD1 for D (6 bases). The CDR3 totals 11 residues. V lost 5 bases, J lost 7 bases, and 9 bases lay in between. CDR1 is SGHAT and CDR2 is FQNNGV in the germline V gene. CDR3 sequence (DNA): TGTGCCAGCAGCCCACAGGGTGAGCAGTACTTC. This sequence encodes CASSPQGEQYF. Complete variable domain (other parts from reference TRBV11-2 and TRBJ2-7): EAGVAQSPRYKIIEKRQSVAFWCNPISGHATLYWYQQILGQGPKLLIQFQNNGVVDDSQLPKDRFSAERLKGVDSTLKIQPAKLEDSAVYLCASSPQGEQYFGPGTRLTVT.

The rearrangement uses TRBV2 and TRBJ1-5, with 7 bases that match TRBD1. The length of the CDR3 is 14 residues. Germline values: CDR1 SNHLY, CDR2 FYNNEI. The V and J ends lost 3 bases and 6 bases, in that order; junction bases with no gene match: 5. In DNA, the CDR3 is TGTGCCAGCAGTGAGACAGGGATCTTTCAGCCCCAGCATTTT. It is translated as CASSETGIFQPQHF.

This chain joins TRBV3-1 (or the pseudogene TRBV3-2) and TRBJ2-7; 12 bases fit TRBD2. V lost 3 bases to trimming and J lost 5 bases; unmatched junction nucleotides: 8. The CDR3 contains 16 residues. Per germline, CDR1 LGHDT and CDR2 YNNKEL (reference sequence). The CDR3 DNA sequence: TGTGCCAGCAGCCAGGCTATGACTAGCGGGAGCGACGAGCAGTACTTC. The encoded protein is CASSQAMTSGSDEQYF.

The chain recombines TRBV28 with TRBJ2-5, with D tentatively TRBD1 (6 bases). Per the germline V gene, CDR1 is MDHEN and CDR2 is SYDVKM. The CDR3 has 17 amino acids. V dropped 6 bases and J dropped 2 bases, with 22 bases sitting between them. CDR3 loop: CASRSSLYRVGQETQYF. The DNA of the CDR3 is TGTGCCAGCAGGTCCAGTTTATACAGGGTAGGACAAGAGACCCAGTACTTC.

The chain uses TRBV5-1 and TRBJ2-1; TRBD2 matches 8 bases. With V trimmed by 3 bases and J by 3 bases, 11 bases remained unmatched. This CDR3 spans 17 amino acids. Germline CDR1 and CDR2: SGHRS and YFSETQ. CDR3 sequence reads: CASSSDPGGEIYNEQFF. The CDR3 DNA is TGCGCCAGCAGCTCAGATCCGGGAGGGGAGATCTACAATGAGCAGTTCTTC.

V usage is TRBV9 and J usage is TRBJ2-1; 7 nucleotides line up with TRBD1. Germline V gene lookup returns CDR1 SGDLS and CDR2 YYNGEE. Trimming cost V 2 bases and J 0 bases; bases outside gene matches: 5. The CDR3 contains 16 residues. The CDR3 sequence is CASSVQTGRSYNEQFF. The CDR3 nucleotides are TGTGCCAGCAGCGTCCAGACAGGGCGCTCCTACAATGAGCAGTTCTTC.

The rearrangement uses TRBV7-9 and TRBJ1-6; 7 nucleotides line up with TRBD1. The V gene end was trimmed by 5 bases and the J gene end by 5 bases; junction bases not matched to a gene: 3. In germline, CDR1 is SEHNR, CDR2 FQNEAQ (reference sequence). CDR3 size: 14 residues. The CDR3 sequence: CASSGGQNNSPLHF. The DNA for the CDR3 is TGTGCCAGCAGCGGGGGACAGAATAATTCACCCCTCCACTTT.